A selection of T cell receptor beta chains follows, all from one sample in a study of T cell responses to AZD1222 COVID-19 vaccine. TCRdb's copy holds only in-frame clones and misses some; the assay was immunoSEQ multiplex PCR. There are 150,000 or so clones in the sample; about 92% occur only once, and less than 2.5% lies in the top ten. The sequencing here drew on peripheral blood, taken on day 0 of AZD1222 vaccination. The receptor set was obtained from an adult in good health. The CDR3 runs from the conserved cysteine through the conserved F or W. A D gene is named only where the DNA matches it firmly. Clone sizes are given selectively: once, few, many, or a class where the clone is expanded.

D gene	clone size	V gene	J gene	CDR3 DNA	CDR3 protein
-	-	TRBV7-9	TRBJ1-1	TGTGCCAGCAGCTTACCTGAGGTATTCGGCGAAGCTTTCTTT	CASSLPEVFGEAFF
-	-	TRBV7-2	TRBJ1-1	TGTGCCAGCAGCTCGGGTCGGATGAACACTGAAGCTTTCTTT	CASSSGRMNTEAFF
-	-	TRBV24-1	TRBJ2-3	TGTGCCACCAGTGATTTGGGGGGAGCAGATACGCAGTATTTT	CATSDLGGADTQYF
TRBD1	-	TRBV2	TRBJ2-7	TGTGCCAGCAATATGAAACAGGGGGCCTACGAGCAGTACTTC	CASNMKQGAYEQYF
-	once	TRBV18	TRBJ2-5	TGTGCCAGCTCACCAATCCCCCACCAAGAGACCCAGTACTTC	CASSPIPHQETQYF
TRBD1	once	TRBV19	TRBJ1-5	TGTGCCAGTAGTATGTTCGTCGACAGGGGAGGCAATCAGCCCCAGCATTTT	CASSMFVDRGGNQPQHF
-	few	TRBV11-2	TRBJ2-1	TGTGCCAGCAGCGTAGAGGGCCTGGCAGATGAGCAGTTCTTC	CASSVEGLADEQFF
TRBD1	-	TRBV20-1	TRBJ2-7	TGCAGTGCTGGTGGGGGACAGGGGGCCTACGAGCAGTACTTC	CSAGGGQGAYEQYF
-	-	TRBV10-1	TRBJ1-1	TGCGCCAGCAGTCCATACAGGTACTCTGGGACTGAAGCTTTCTTT	CASSPYRYSGTEAFF
TRBD1	-	TRBV2	TRBJ2-2	TGTGCCAGCAGAGCGGGACAGGGTAACACCGGGGAGCTGTTTTTT	CASRAGQGNTGELFF
TRBD1	-	TRBV6-6	TRBJ2-7	TGTGCCAGCAGTTCACAGGGGTTAGGAGCCTACGAGCAGTACTTC	CASSSQGLGAYEQYF
-	once	TRBV7-9	TRBJ1-4	TGTGCCAGCAGCCCTATCTTTCAAGCAACTAATGAAAAACTGTTTTTT	CASSPIFQATNEKLFF
-	-	TRBV7-2	TRBJ2-3	TGTGCCAGCAGCTCCGGACTAATTGGCACAGATACGCAGTATTTT	CASSSGLIGTDTQYF
-	-	TRBV29-1	TRBJ1-1	TGCAGCGTTGAATGGCCGAAGGGGGACACTGAAGCTTTCTTT	CSVEWPKGDTEAFF
-	-	TRBV7-9	TRBJ1-1	TGTGCCAGCAGCTTAGTCAGTCGGGGTATAGGAATGAACACTGAAGCTTTCTTT	CASSLVSRGIGMNTEAFF
-	-	TRBV11-2	TRBJ2-4	TGTGCCAGCAGCTTAGCCTCTAGGATTCAGTACTTC	CASSLASRIQYF
-	once	TRBV19	TRBJ1-4	TGTGCCAGTAGTGTCCAGGGAGGACTCGCAACTAATGAAAAACTGTTTTTT	CASSVQGGLATNEKLFF
TRBD1	-	TRBV27	TRBJ1-5	TGTGCCAGCAGTTTAACCGGCCCGGGACAGGGGAGGGTTGGTGGAGATCAGCCCCAGCATTTT	CASSLTGPGQGRVGGDQPQHF
-	-	TRBV3-1/TRBV3-2	TRBJ1-2	TGTGCCAGCAGCCAAGGGCAGGGTCTCTATGGCTACACCTTC	CASSQGQGLYGYTF
-	-	TRBV3-1/TRBV3-2	TRBJ1-1	TGTGCCAGCAGCCAAGGTTGGCACCAGAACACTGAAGCTTTCTTT	CASSQGWHQNTEAFF
-	few	TRBV7-9	TRBJ2-7	TGTGCCAGCAGCGGCGGGGTCTACGAGCAGTACTTC	CASSGGVYEQYF
-	-	TRBV7-2	TRBJ2-7	TGTGCCAGCAGCTTAGTGGCGGGCGTCTCCTACGAGCAGTACTTC	CASSLVAGVSYEQYF